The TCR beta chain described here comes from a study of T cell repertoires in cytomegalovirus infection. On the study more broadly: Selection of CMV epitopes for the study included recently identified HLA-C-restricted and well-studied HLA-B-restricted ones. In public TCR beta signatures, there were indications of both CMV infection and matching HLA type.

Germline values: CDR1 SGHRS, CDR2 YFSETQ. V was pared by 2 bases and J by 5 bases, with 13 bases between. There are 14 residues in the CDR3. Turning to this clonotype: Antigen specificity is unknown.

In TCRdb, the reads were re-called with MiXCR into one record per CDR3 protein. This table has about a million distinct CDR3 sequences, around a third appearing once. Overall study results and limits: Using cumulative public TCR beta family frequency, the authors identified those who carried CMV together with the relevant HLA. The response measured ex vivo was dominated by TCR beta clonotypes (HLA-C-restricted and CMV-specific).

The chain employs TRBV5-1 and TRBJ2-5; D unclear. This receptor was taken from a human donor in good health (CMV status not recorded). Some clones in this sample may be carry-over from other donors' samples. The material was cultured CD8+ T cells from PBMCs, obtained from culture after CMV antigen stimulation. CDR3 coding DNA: TGCGCCAGCAGCTTAGAAAGCGTGGAGGAGACCCAGTACTTC. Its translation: CASSLESVEETQYF.